This T cell receptor (beta chain) was profiled in a study of cytomegalovirus exposure and HLA in healthy donors. This cohort consisted of healthy bone marrow donors. Study-wide results and caveats: As a later analysis showed, several of the most significant clusters appeared to be linked to common viral pathogens. There was a cluster of highly shared sequence variants that was likely a sequencing artifact.

This PCR relied on a set of 60 Vbeta primers and 13 Jbeta primers. Only in-frame clones appear in the TCRdb table, and some are missing; sequencing was by immunoSEQ multiplex PCR. The table has 87,000 or so clones, 64% seen once. V lost 0 bases to trimming and J lost 9 bases; unmatched junction nucleotides: 5. The CDR3 runs to 13 residues. Germline V CDR1 and CDR2: SGHNT, YYREEE (reference sequence). Points on this clone: Antigen: not known.

The J gene is TRBJ1-1, the V gene TRBV5-4; 7 positions match TRBD1. This sequence was found in a man aged 55 to 69 in good health and CMV-seronegative. Input material: PBMCs. The CDR3 loop is CASSLDSQGKAFF. The DNA of the CDR3 is TGTGCCAGCAGCTTGGATTCACAGGGGAAAGCTTTCTTT. Together with reference TRBV5-4 and TRBJ1-1, the CDR3 gives the full variable domain: ETGVTQSPTHLIKTRGQQVTLRCSSQSGHNTVSWYQQALGQGPQFIFQYYREEENGRGNFPPRFSGLQFPNYSSELNVNALELDDSALYLCASSLDSQGKAFFGQGTRLTVV.